This T cell receptor beta chain was observed in a study of OX40 agonist ivuxolimab in advanced cancers. In the study overall: Ivuxolimab, an antibody that agonizes OX40 (CD134), was administered to the patients. Patients assigned to dose escalation were diagnosed with hepatocellular carcinoma, melanoma, renal cell or head and neck cancer.

The CDR3 covers 15 residues. J was trimmed by 7 bases and V by 0 bases; bases with no gene match: 9. Germline lookup yields CDR1 MNHEY and CDR2 SMNVEV (reference sequence). The method was immunoSEQ multiplex PCR; TCRdb's version includes in-frame clones alone and lacks a portion of them. This sample has fewer than 30,000 clones; about 85% occur once, and the top ten carry approximately 48%. The source is an adult with an advanced solid tumor such as melanoma, head and neck, liver or kidney cancer. The genes are TRBV27 and TRBJ2-7, with TRBD1 identical over 7 bases. This sample comprised CD4+ or CD8+ T cells sorted from blood, obtained in a trial of the OX40 agonist ivuxolimab. This CDR3 is CASSLSAPLRGEQYF. CDR3 DNA sequence: TGTGCCAGCAGTTTATCGGCCCCCCTCAGGGGGGAGCAGTACTTC.